Listed below are T cell receptor beta chains from one sample, sequenced in a study of PD-L1 blockade in urothelial cancer. TCRdb keeps only in-frame clones here, not all; method: immunoSEQ multiplex PCR. The sample has 50,000 or so clones; approximately 88% are singletons. The sample was PBMCs, taken around atezolizumab (anti-PD-L1) treatment. These receptors were obtained from a man in his forties or fifties with urothelial cancer. CDR3s include the opening cysteine and the closing phenylalanine or tryptophan. A D gene is named only where the DNA matches it firmly. Clone size appears in some rows only: once, few, many, or a class for an expanded clone.

>TRBV27|21|NA|TRBJ2-5|NA
TGTGCCAGCAGCCGAAGGACAGGGGTCGAGGTTAGCGGGAGACGGGGGGAGACCCAGTACTTC
CASSRRTGVEVSGRRGETQYF
>TRBV10-3|16|TRBD2|TRBJ2-5|NA
TGTGCCATCGGTGACGGTACAAAGCGGGAGATAGAGACCCAGTACTTC
CAIGDGTKREIETQYF
>TRBV5-1|16|TRBD1|TRBJ1-1|NA
TGCGCCAGCAGCTCAGCGACAGGGTGGCTGAACACTGAAGCTTTCTTT
CASSSATGWLNTEAFF
>TRBV4-2|14|NA|TRBJ1-1|NA
TGTGCCAGCAGCCTTATTACCGGGACTTCTGAAGCTTTCTTT
CASSLITGTSEAFF
>TRBV5-1|14|NA|TRBJ2-1|NA
TGCGCCAGCAGCACTGGCGAGGTTTACAATGAGCAGTTCTTC
CASSTGEVYNEQFF
>TRBV7-2|15|TRBD1|TRBJ2-6|NA
TGTGCCAGCAGCTCGACAGGGCCAGGGGCCAACGTCCTGACTTTC
CASSSTGPGANVLTF
>TRBV5-4|15|TRBD2|TRBJ2-5|NA
TGTGCCAGCAGCTTTCCGGCTAGCGGGAGTGAGACCCAGTACTTC
CASSFPASGSETQYF
>TRBV19|12|NA|TRBJ1-5|few
TGTGCCAGTAGTCCCCAGGATCAGCCCCAGCATTTT
CASSPQDQPQHF
>TRBV6-6|15|TRBD2|TRBJ2-7|NA
TGTGCCAGTTTTTGGACTAGCGGGAGGGCCCGCGAGCAGTACTTC
CASFWTSGRAREQYF
>TRBV2|14|TRBD1|TRBJ2-5|once
TGTGCCAGCAACGGACAGGGAAACCAAGAGACCCAGTACTTC
CASNGQGNQETQYF
>TRBV19|19|TRBD2|TRBJ2-3|NA
TGTGCCAGTAGTAGGGGGCTAGCGGGCCCCCCTGAACGCACAGATACGCAGTATTTT
CASSRGLAGPPERTDTQYF
>TRBV7-3|17|TRBD2|TRBJ2-3|NA
TGTGCCAGCAGCTTAGGGACTAGTGCTTTTGGCACAGATACGCAGTATTTT
CASSLGTSAFGTDTQYF
>TRBV9|14|NA|TRBJ2-7|few
TGTGCCAGCAGCCTTGTGACGGAGTCCTACGAGCAGTACTTC
CASSLVTESYEQYF
>TRBV18|14|NA|TRBJ1-2|NA
TGTGCCAGCTCACCATCGCTAACTAACTATGGCTACACCTTC
CASSPSLTNYGYTF
>TRBV7-9|16|TRBD2|TRBJ2-2|NA
TGTGCCAGCTTCGGGAGGGGGGCGGCGAACACCGGGGAGCTGTTTTTT
CASFGRGAANTGELFF
>TRBV7-9|12|NA|TRBJ1-5|NA
TGTGCCAGCAGCTTAGGCACCCGGGCCCAGCATTTT
CASSLGTRAQHF
>TRBV10-3|14|TRBD1|TRBJ2-3|NA
TGTGCCATCACCCGGGACAGGGTTACAGATACGCAGTATTTT
CAITRDRVTDTQYF
>TRBV7-2|15|NA|TRBJ2-7|NA
TGTGCCAGCAGCTCCGAATACTTATTGTCGAGCGAGCAGTACTTC
CASSSEYLLSSEQYF
>TRBV19|15|NA|TRBJ2-3|NA
TGTGCCAGTGCCGGACATACCCGCTTCACAGATACGCAGTATTTT
CASAGHTRFTDTQYF
>TRBV9|15|TRBD2|TRBJ2-7|once
TGTGCCAGCAGCCTCGGACTAGCGGGAGGAAACGAGCAGTACTTC
CASSLGLAGGNEQYF
>TRBV4-3|15|TRBD1|TRBJ2-1|NA
TGCGCCAGCAGCCCCGACAGGGAGTCCTACAATGAGCAGTTCTTC
CASSPDRESYNEQFF
>TRBV19|15|NA|TRBJ1-2|NA
TGTGCCAGTACCCCAAGGAGCAGAGCTAACTATGGCTACACCTTC
CASTPRSRANYGYTF
>TRBV7-3|14|NA|TRBJ2-3|NA
TGTGCCAGCAGCCCCGGGATGAGCACAGATACGCAGTATTTT
CASSPGMSTDTQYF
>TRBV12-5|15|TRBD1|TRBJ1-4|few
TGTGCTAGTGGTCTCTCCGGGACAGGGAATGAAAAACTGTTTTTT
CASGLSGTGNEKLFF
>TRBV4-1|19|TRBD2|TRBJ2-1|NA
TGCGCCAGCAGCCAAGACATAGCTAGCGGGACGATAATCTACAATGAGCAGTTCTTC
CASSQDIASGTIIYNEQFF
>TRBV7-9|15|TRBD2|TRBJ2-5|NA
TGTGCCAGCAGCCGCCCGGGACTATCACAAGAGACCCAGTACTTC
CASSRPGLSQETQYF
>TRBV27|18|NA|TRBJ2-4|NA
TGTGCCAGCAGGCCCGTGGGCCTCTCCGGGGTAGCCAAAAACATTCAGTACTTC
CASRPVGLSGVAKNIQYF
>TRBV19|16|TRBD1|TRBJ1-1|NA
TGTGCCAGTAGTATATGGGGACAGGGGACGAACACTGAAGCTTTCTTT
CASSIWGQGTNTEAFF
>TRBV28|14|NA|TRBJ2-4|NA
TGTGCCAGCAGACCTCCAGGGGAAAGGAACATTCAGTACTTC
CASRPPGERNIQYF
>TRBV6-1|16|TRBD1|TRBJ1-5|medium-sized
TGTGCCAGCAGTGAACTCGTCGACAGGGGCGGTCAGCCCCAGCATTTT
CASSELVDRGGQPQHF
>TRBV10-1|15|TRBD1|TRBJ2-2|few
TGCGCCAGCAGTGAGGGGACAGGCTACACCGGGGAGCTGTTTTTT
CASSEGTGYTGELFF
>TRBV19|18|NA|TRBJ1-6|NA
TGTGCCAGTAGTATGTATTCTCAGCGTACCTCCTATAATTCACCCCTCCACTTT
CASSMYSQRTSYNSPLHF
>TRBV11-2|14|NA|TRBJ2-5|few
TGTGCCAGCAGCTCCCGACAGTACCAAGAGACCCAGTACTTC
CASSSRQYQETQYF
>TRBV21-1|21|NA|TRBJ2-3|NA
TGTGCCAGCAGCAAAAAGGGGTACCACCTAAAGGTGAGATGGGACACAGATACGCAGTATTTT
CASSKKGYHLKVRWDTDTQYF
>TRBV5-4|14|NA|TRBJ2-5|NA
TGTGCCAGCAGCACTCCCGAGGGAAGGGAGACCCAGTACTTC
CASSTPEGRETQYF
>TRBV9|14|NA|TRBJ2-5|NA
TGTGCCAGCAGCGCCGAGCTCGGCCAAGAGACCCAGTACTTC
CASSAELGQETQYF
>TRBV7-2|17|TRBD1|TRBJ1-5|NA
TGTGCCAGCAGTCCCCCCGGACAGGGGAGATTCAATCAGCCCCAGCATTTT
CASSPPGQGRFNQPQHF
>TRBV6-1|15|TRBD2|TRBJ2-5|NA
TGTGCCAGCAGTGAAGAGGCGGGGGGGCCAGAGACCCAGTACTTC
CASSEEAGGPETQYF
>TRBV19|13|TRBD2|TRBJ2-7|NA
TGTGCCAGTAGTATTCGGGAGGGGTACGAGCAGTACTTC
CASSIREGYEQYF
>TRBV11-2|11|NA|TRBJ2-7|NA
TGTGCCAGCACCGGGTACAACGAGCAGTACTTC
CASTGYNEQYF
>TRBV6-1|12|TRBD1|TRBJ2-7|NA
TGTGCCAGCATTCTACAGGGGGGCGAGCAGTACTTC
CASILQGGEQYF
>TRBV4-3|18|NA|TRBJ2-5|NA
TGCGCCAGCAGCCAAGCTCAGGCCGGGACGGACTATTGGGGGACCCAGTACTTC
CASSQAQAGTDYWGTQYF
>TRBV5-1|16|TRBD2|TRBJ2-7|NA
TGCGCCAGCAGCTTGGCACTAGCGGGAGGGGCCTACGAGCAGTACTTC
CASSLALAGGAYEQYF
>TRBV6-5|11|NA|TRBJ1-2|NA
TGTGCCAGCCTTACTCGATATGGCTACACCTTC
CASLTRYGYTF
>TRBV6-5|14|NA|TRBJ1-1|NA
TGTGCCAGCAGTTACTCACTGGGCTACACTGAAGCTTTCTTT
CASSYSLGYTEAFF
>TRBV5-4|16|TRBD2|TRBJ2-1|NA
TGTGCCAGCAGCGGCGCCGGGACTAGCGACTACAATGAGCAGTTCTTC
CASSGAGTSDYNEQFF
>TRBV6-5|16|TRBD1|TRBJ1-2|NA
TGTGCCAGCAGTTACTCTATCTCCCAGGGGGCGCATGGCTACACCTTC
CASSYSISQGAHGYTF